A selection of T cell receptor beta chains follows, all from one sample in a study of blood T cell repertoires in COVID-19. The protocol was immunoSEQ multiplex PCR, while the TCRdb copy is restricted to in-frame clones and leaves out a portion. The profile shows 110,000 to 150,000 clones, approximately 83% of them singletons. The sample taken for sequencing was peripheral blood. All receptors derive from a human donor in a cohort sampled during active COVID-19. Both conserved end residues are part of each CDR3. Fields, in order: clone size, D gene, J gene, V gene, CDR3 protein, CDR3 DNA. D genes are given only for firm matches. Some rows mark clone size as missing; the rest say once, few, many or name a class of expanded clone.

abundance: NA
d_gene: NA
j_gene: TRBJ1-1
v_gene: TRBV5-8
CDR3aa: CASSSRPYRNTEAFF
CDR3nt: TGTGCCAGCAGCTCCCGACCTTACAGGAACACTGAAGCTTTCTTT

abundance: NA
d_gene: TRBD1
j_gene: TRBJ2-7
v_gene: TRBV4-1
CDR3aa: CASSQDLGRGYYEQYF
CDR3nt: TGCGCCAGCAGCCAAGATTTGGGCAGGGGGTACTACGAGCAGTACTTC

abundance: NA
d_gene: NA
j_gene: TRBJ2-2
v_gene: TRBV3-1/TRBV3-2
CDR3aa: CASGPLVGTENTGELFF
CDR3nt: TGTGCCAGCGGCCCGCTAGTGGGGACTGAGAACACCGGGGAGCTGTTTTTT

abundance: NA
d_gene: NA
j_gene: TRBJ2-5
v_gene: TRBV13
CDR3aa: CASSWRDRDYGTQYF
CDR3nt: TGTGCCAGCAGCTGGCGGGACCGGGATTACGGGACCCAGTACTTC

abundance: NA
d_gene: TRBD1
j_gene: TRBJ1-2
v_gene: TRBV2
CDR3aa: CASSTRQGSYGYTF
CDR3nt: TGTGCCAGCAGTACAAGACAGGGCTCTTATGGCTACACCTTC

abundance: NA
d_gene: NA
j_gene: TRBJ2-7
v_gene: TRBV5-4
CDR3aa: CASSPTRGREQYF
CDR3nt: TGTGCCAGCAGCCCGACTAGGGGCCGGGAGCAGTACTTC

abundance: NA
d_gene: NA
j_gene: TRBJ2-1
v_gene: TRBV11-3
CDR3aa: CASSLGGRTYNEQFF
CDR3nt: TGTGCCAGCAGCTTAGGGGGGAGGACCTACAATGAGCAGTTCTTC

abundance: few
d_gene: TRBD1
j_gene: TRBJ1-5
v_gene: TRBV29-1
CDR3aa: CSVSTGFMGNQPQHF
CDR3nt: TGCAGCGTTTCGACAGGGTTTATGGGCAATCAGCCCCAGCATTTT

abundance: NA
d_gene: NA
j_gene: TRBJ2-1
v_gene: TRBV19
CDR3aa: CASSIQGLYNEQFF
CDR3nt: TGTGCCAGTAGTATACAGGGACTCTACAATGAGCAGTTCTTC

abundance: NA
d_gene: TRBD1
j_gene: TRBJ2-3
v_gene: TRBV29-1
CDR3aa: CSVDPRDSRKTSTDTQYF
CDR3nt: TGCAGCGTGGACCCCCGGGACAGCCGAAAAACTAGCACAGATACGCAGTATTTT

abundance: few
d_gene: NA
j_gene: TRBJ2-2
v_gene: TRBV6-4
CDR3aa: CASSDEDTGELFF
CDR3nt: TGTGCCAGCAGTGACGAGGACACCGGGGAGCTGTTTTTT

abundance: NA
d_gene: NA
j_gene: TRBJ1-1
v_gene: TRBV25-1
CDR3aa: CASSEGVMNTEAFF
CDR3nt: TGTGCCAGCAGTGAAGGAGTCATGAACACTGAAGCTTTCTTT

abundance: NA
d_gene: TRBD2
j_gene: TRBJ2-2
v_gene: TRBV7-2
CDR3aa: CASSLGLAGSTGELFF
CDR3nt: TGTGCCAGCAGCTTAGGACTAGCGGGGAGTACCGGGGAGCTGTTTTTT

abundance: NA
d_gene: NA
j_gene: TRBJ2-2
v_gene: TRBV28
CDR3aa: CASSLSTWGANTGELFF
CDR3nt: TGTGCCAGCAGTTTAAGTACGTGGGGCGCGAACACCGGGGAGCTGTTTTTT

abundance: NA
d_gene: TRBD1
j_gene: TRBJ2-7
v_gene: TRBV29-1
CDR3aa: CSVGDRASYEQYF
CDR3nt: TGCAGCGTGGGCGACAGGGCCTCCTACGAGCAGTACTTC

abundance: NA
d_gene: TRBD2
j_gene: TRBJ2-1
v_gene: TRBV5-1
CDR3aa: CASSAASGGSYNEQFF
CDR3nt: TGCGCCAGCAGCGCCGCTAGCGGGGGCTCCTACAATGAGCAGTTCTTC

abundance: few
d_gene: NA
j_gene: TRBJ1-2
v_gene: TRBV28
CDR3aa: CASSEVYGYTF
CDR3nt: TGTGCCAGCAGTGAGGTCTATGGCTACACCTTC

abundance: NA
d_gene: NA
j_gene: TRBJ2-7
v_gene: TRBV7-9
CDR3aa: CASSPPGLHSYEQYF
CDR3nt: TGTGCCAGCAGCCCTCCGGGACTCCACTCCTACGAGCAGTACTTC

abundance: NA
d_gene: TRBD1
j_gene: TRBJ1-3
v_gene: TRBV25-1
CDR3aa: CASSETGVGNTIYF
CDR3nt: TGTGCCAGCAGTGAAACAGGGGTAGGAAACACCATATATTTT

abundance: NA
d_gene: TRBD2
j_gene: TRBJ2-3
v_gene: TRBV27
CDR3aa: CASSLAGGRSDTQYF
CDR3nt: TGTGCCAGCAGTTTAGCGGGGGGGCGCTCAGATACGCAGTATTTT

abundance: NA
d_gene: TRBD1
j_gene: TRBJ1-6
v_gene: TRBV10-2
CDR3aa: CASKPGTANNSPLHF
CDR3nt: TGCGCCAGCAAGCCCGGGACAGCGAATAATTCACCCCTCCACTTT

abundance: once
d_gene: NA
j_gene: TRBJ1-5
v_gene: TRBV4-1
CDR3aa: CASSQDGESNQPQHF
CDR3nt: TGCGCCAGCAGCCAAGACGGAGAAAGCAATCAGCCCCAGCATTTT

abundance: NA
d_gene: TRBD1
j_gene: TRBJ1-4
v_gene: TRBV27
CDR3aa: CASSPNRDRSEKLFF
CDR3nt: TGTGCCAGCAGTCCAAACCGGGACAGAAGTGAAAAACTGTTTTTT

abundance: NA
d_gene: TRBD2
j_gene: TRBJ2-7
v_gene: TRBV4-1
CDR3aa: CASSPPRTSGGRKPYEQYF
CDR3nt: TGCGCCAGCAGCCCACCCCGGACTAGCGGGGGCCGAAAACCCTACGAGCAGTACTTC

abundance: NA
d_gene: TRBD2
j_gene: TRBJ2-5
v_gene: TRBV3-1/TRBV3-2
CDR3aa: CASSPRLAGVRETQYF
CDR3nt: TGTGCCAGCAGCCCGCGGCTAGCGGGGGTCCGGGAGACCCAGTACTTC

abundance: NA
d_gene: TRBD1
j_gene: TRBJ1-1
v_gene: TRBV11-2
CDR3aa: CASSLGGTGGNTEAFF
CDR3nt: TGTGCCAGCAGCTTAGGGGGGACAGGGGGGAACACTGAAGCTTTCTTT

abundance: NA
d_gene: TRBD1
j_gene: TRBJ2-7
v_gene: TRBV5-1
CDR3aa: CASSFGGQGHSYEQYF
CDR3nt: TGCGCCAGCAGCTTTGGAGGACAGGGGCACTCCTACGAGCAGTACTTC

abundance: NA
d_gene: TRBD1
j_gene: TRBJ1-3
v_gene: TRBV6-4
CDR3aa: CASRYRGSGNTIYF
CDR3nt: TGTGCCAGCAGGTACAGGGGCTCTGGAAACACCATATATTTT

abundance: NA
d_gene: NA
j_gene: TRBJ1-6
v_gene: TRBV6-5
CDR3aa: CASSRYRDDNSPLHF
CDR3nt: TGTGCCAGCAGCCGCTACAGGGACGATAATTCACCCCTCCACTTT

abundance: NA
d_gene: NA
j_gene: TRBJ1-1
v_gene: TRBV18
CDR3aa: CASSPAGSWVNTEAFF
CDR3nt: TGTGCCAGCTCACCAGCAGGGTCTTGGGTGAACACTGAAGCTTTCTTT

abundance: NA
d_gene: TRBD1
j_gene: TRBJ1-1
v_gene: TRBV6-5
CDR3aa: CASSYSSGGKAFF
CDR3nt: TGTGCCAGCAGTTACTCCTCAGGGGGCAAAGCTTTCTTT

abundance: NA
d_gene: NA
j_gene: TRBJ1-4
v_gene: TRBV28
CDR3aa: CASNPGTKNEKLFF
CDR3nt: TGTGCCAGCAACCCCGGGACAAAAAATGAAAAACTGTTTTTT

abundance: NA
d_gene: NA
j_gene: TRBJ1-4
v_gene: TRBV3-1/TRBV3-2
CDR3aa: CASSQIRGAGGANEKLFF
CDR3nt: TGTGCCAGCAGCCAAATTCGGGGGGCTGGGGGAGCTAATGAAAAACTGTTTTTT

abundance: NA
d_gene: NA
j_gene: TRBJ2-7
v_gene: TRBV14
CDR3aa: CASSQALGGRYEQYF
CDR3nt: TGTGCCAGCAGCCAAGCTTTAGGGGGACGGTACGAGCAGTACTTC

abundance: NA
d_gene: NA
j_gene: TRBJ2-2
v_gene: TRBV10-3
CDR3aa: CAISAGTGELFF
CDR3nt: TGTGCCATCAGTGCCGGCACCGGGGAGCTGTTTTTT

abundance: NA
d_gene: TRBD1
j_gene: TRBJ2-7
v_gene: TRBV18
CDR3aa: CASSLGQGYEQYF
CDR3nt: TGTGCCAGCTCACTTGGACAGGGTTACGAGCAGTACTTC

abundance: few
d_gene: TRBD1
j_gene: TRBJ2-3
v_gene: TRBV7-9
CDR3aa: CASSLANRGGSDTQYF
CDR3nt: TGTGCCAGCAGCTTAGCGAACAGGGGCGGCTCAGATACGCAGTATTTT

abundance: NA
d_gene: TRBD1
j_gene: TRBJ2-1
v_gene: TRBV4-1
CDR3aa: CASSRPGQGDEQFF
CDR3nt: TGCGCCAGCAGCCGACCGGGACAGGGAGATGAGCAGTTCTTC

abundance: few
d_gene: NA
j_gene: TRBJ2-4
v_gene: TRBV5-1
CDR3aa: CASSWGLRGVIAKNIQYF
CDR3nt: TGCGCCAGCAGCTGGGGGCTTAGGGGCGTTATAGCCAAAAACATTCAGTACTTC

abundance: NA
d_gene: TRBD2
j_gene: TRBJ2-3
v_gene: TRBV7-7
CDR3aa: CASSFERGGLDTQYF
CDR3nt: TGTGCTAGCAGCTTCGAGCGGGGGGGGCTAGATACGCAGTATTTT

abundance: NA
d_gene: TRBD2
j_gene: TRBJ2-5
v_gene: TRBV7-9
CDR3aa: CASLPGGRETQYF
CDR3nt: TGTGCCAGCCTCCCGGGGGGGCGGGAGACCCAGTACTTC

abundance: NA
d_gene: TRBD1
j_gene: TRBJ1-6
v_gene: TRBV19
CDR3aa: CASNSLRGNSPLHF
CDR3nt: TGTGCCAGTAATTCTCTCAGGGGGAATTCACCCCTCCACTTT